This TCR beta chain originates from a study of blood T cell repertoires in COVID-19. Study background: Sites in the United States, Italy and Spain provided acute and convalescent COVID-19 samples.

In the study's own analysis: Amplifying reference gene primers gave estimates of nucleated cell counts. TCRdb keeps only in-frame clones here, not all; method: immunoSEQ multiplex PCR. From that table come the V and J calls and clone size; the DNA was used to work out D and trimming. The repertoire has 55,000 to 70,000 clones, about 85% of them found once; the top ten carry 3.5% to 4%. CDR3 length: 12 amino acids. Trimming removed 7 bases at V and 11 bases at J, with 15 bases between. The germline V gene has CDR1 SNHLY and CDR2 FYNNEI. Material for sequencing was peripheral blood. This chain connects TRBV2 to TRBJ1-5, with D possibly being TRBD1 (6 bases). The TCR was taken from a woman aged 80 or older with acute or convalescent COVID-19. CDR3 in amino acids: CASTRGQGTQHF. In DNA, the CDR3 is TGTGCCAGCACTAGGGGCCAGGGGACCCAGCATTTT.